This T cell receptor (beta chain) was sequenced during a study of technical replicates of blood from a handful of donors (dated by TCRdb to 2017 to 2019). Remarks on this clone: The antigen this receptor binds is unknown. No much larger clone exists at a distance of one base, and base qualities are not known.

The receptor library was made with the immunoSEQ multiplex PCR assay. Entries here come from immuneACCESS through TCRdb and include only in-frame sequences with V and J called. Some clones fail to appear in such tables; in the studies checked, an unresolved V gene covers under half of the shortfall, and the cause of the remainder is unknown. This sample comprises some 79,000 clones, 94% of them detected only once. The top ten clonotypes cover 0.2% to 0.3% of the sample. Trimming costs V 2 bases and J 4 bases, and their ends lie 10 bases apart. The germline V gene sets CDR1 to SGHTS and CDR2 to YDEGEE. From the cysteine up to the phenylalanine, the CDR3 has a length of 13 residues. Of all the DNA, just the CDR3 is kept, 39 bases in frame from base 1.

The receptor was derived from a human donor in good health. Sequences were obtained from T cells isolated from PBMCs. The chain was built from TRBV5-8 and TRBJ2-7; tentative D gene TRBD1, with 6 bases matching. The CDR3 in this case is CASSFLGQYEQYF. The DNA is TGTGCCAGCAGCTTTCTGGGACAATACGAGCAGTACTTC. Supplemented by the reference TRBV5-8 and TRBJ2-7 proteins around the CDR3, the complete variable domain is EAGVTQSPTHLIKTRGQQATLRCSPISGHTSVYWYQQALGLGLQFLLWYDEGEERNRGNFPPRFSGRQFPNYSSELNVNALELEDSALYLCASSFLGQYEQYFGPGTRLTVT.